Listed here are 7 T cell receptor beta chains from one sample, sequenced in a study of T cells in Graves' hyperthyroidism and ophthalmopathy (dated by TCRdb to the late 2010s). To prepare the library, multiplex PCR was applied. The sample was run on an Illumina HiSeq 2000. Amplification of TCR beta CDR3 regions was carried out from RNA transcripts. A first-round RT-PCR of the TCR CDR3 used the HTBI primer set with the Qiagen OneStep RT-PCR kit. TCRdb ran its own pipeline on the public reads, namely fastp trimming at Q25 and MiXCR clone calling, and kept in-frame beta chains. Entries are consolidated by CDR3 protein sequence, retaining the most common genes and DNA. For this sample there are 370,000 or so distinct CDR3 sequences; 13% appear just once. The ten largest clones represent around 21% of the sample. Sequenced sample: blood. These receptors all come from a young man with Graves' hyperthyroidism that later progressed to Graves' ophthalmopathy.

This clonotype was observed many times. The DNA for the CDR3 is TGTGCCAGCAGCTTGGGGGGGACAGGCGGAGCCTACGAGCAGTACTTC. It yields the protein CASSLGGTGGAYEQYF. The chain is built from TRBV11-2 and TRBJ2-7; D may be TRBD1 (8 bases). The CDR3 extends over 16 amino acids. V was shortened by 3 bases and J by 2 bases, with 17 bases between the two germline ends. Germline assignment: CDR1 SGHAT and CDR2 FQNNGV.

The chain links TRBV20-1 to TRBJ2-2, with D unresolved. V lost 3 bases and J lost 4, with 6 bases in between. Germline assignment: CDR1 DFQATT and CDR2 SNEGSKA (reference sequence). The CDR3 contains 12 residues. CDR3 loop: CSASLTTGELFF. The CDR3 DNA follows: TGCAGTGCTAGTTTGACCACCGGGGAGCTGTTTTTT.

A few counts support this clonotype. The chain combines TRBV7-9 with TRBJ2-2, with TRBD1 matching over 10 bases. This CDR3 comprises 16 residues. The V gene end was trimmed by 5 bases and the J gene end by 6 bases; junction bases not matched to a gene: 9. Germline CDR1 SEHNR, CDR2 FQNEAQ (reference sequence). CDR3 residues: CASSRFGQGVAGELFF. CDR3 in DNA: TGTGCCAGCAGCCGCTTTGGACAGGGGGTAGCCGGGGAGCTGTTTTTT. Supplemented by reference TRBV7-9 and TRBJ2-2, the full variable domain reads DTGVSQNPRHKITKRGQNVTFRCDPISEHNRLYWYRQTLGQGPEFLTYFQNEAQLEKSRLLSDRFSAERPKGSFSTLEIQRTEQGDSAMYLCASSRFGQGVAGELFFGEGSRLTVL.

The chain recombines TRBV6-1 with TRBJ1-1; tentative D call: TRBD1 (5 bases). This CDR3 region has 14 residues. Per germline, CDR1 MNHNS and CDR2 SASEGT. V was cut by 11 bases and J by 1 base, with 17 bases left in between. The CDR3 reads CAAKRDATNTEAFF. The CDR3 DNA reads TGTGCCGCTAAAAGGGACGCCACGAACACTGAAGCTTTCTTT.

Concerning this clonotype itself: A much more abundant neighbour one base away suggests this may be a read error. Because it lacks the conserved phenylalanine or tryptophan at the end, this CDR3 is likely a read error. The V and J genes are TRBV2 and TRBJ1-5, with D perhaps matching TRBD1 (6 bases). The CDR3 consists of 14 residues. V lost 5 bases, J lost 6 bases, and 14 bases lay in between. From germline, CDR1 is SNHLY and CDR2 FYNNEI. The DNA of the CDR3 is TGTGCCAGCAGTCCCGACAGGTTGGGTCAGCCCCAGCATCTT. It specifies CASSPDRLGQPQHL.

The rearrangement links TRBV20-1 to TRBJ1-4; 7 positions match TRBD1. Germline V gene sequence: CDR1 DFQATT, CDR2 SNEGSKA (reference sequence). The V and J ends lost 1 base and 3 bases, in that order; junction bases with no gene match: 5. The CDR3 spans 15 residues. CDR3 protein: CSARVPQGANEKLFF. The CDR3 DNA follows: TGCAGTGCTAGAGTTCCTCAGGGGGCTAATGAAAAACTGTTTTTT.

In this sample, this clonotype turned up many times. The V call is TRBV3-1, the J call TRBJ2-5; the D call may be TRBD1 or TRBD2 (5 bases each). The CDR3 is 14 amino acids. Trimming removed 4 bases from V and 6 bases from J, with 15 bases in between. The germline gives CDR1 LGHDT, CDR2 YNNKEL (reference sequence). CDR3 in DNA: TGTGCCAGCAGCCCTCGGTTTGGGGACCAGACCCAGTACTTC. It translates to CASSPRFGDQTQYF.